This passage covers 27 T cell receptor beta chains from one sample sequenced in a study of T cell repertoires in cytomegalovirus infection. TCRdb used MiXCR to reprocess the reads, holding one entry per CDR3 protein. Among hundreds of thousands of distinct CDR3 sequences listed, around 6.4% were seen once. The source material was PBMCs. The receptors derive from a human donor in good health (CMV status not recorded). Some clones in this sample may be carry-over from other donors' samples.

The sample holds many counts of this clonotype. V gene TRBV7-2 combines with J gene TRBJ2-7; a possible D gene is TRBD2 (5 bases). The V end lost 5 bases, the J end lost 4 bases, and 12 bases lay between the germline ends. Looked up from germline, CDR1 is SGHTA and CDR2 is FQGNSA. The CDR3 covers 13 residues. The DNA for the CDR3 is TGTGCCAGCAGCGGGAGAGGTGGGTACGAGCAGTACTTC. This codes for CASSGRGGYEQYF. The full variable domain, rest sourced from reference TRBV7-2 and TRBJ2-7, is GAGVSQSPSNKVTEKGKDVELRCDPISGHTALYWYRQSLGQGLEFLIYFQGNSAPDKSGLPSDRFSAERTGGSVSTLTIQRTQQEDSAVYLCASSGRGGYEQYFGPGTRLTVT.

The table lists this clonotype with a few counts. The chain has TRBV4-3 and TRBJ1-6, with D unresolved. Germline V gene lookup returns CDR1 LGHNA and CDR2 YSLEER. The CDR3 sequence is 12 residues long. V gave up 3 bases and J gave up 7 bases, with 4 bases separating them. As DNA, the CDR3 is TGCGCCAGCAGCCAGGCGAATTCACCCCTCCACTTT. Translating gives CASSQANSPLHF.

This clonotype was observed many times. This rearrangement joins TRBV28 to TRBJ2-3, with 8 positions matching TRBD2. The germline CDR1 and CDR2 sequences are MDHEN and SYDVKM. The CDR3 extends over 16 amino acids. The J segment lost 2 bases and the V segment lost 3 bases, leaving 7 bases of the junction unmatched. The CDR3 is CASSLIRGGHTDTQYF. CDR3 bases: TGTGCCAGCAGTTTGATCCGCGGGGGGCACACAGATACGCAGTATTTT.

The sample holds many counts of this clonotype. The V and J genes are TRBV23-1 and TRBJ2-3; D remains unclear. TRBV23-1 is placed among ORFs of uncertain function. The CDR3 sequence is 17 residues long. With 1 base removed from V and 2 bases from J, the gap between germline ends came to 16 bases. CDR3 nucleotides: TGCGCCAGCAGTCAATATGGGCACTCGAAAATCACAGATACGCAGTATTTT. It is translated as CASSQYGHSKITDTQYF.

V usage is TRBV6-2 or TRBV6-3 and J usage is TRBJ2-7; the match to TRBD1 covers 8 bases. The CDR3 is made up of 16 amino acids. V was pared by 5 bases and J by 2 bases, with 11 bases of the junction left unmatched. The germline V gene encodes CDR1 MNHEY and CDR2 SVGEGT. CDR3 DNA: TGTGCCAGCAGTCGAGTGGACAGGGCCCTGACCTACGAGCAGTACTTC. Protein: CASSRVDRALTYEQYF.

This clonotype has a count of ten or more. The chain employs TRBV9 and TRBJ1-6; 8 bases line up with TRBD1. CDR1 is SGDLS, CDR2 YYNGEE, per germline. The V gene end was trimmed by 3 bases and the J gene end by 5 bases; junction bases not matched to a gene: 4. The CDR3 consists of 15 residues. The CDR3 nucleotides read TGTGCCAGCAGCGCCGGACAGGGAAATAATTCACCCCTCCACTTT. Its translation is CASSAGQGNNSPLHF.

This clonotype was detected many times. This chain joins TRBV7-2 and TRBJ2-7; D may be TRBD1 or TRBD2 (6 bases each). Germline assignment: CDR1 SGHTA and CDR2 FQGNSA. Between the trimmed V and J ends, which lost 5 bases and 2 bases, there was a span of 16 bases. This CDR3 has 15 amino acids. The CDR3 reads CASSRGGIAPYEQYF. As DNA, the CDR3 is TGTGCCAGCAGCCGAGGGGGGATCGCCCCCTACGAGCAGTACTTC. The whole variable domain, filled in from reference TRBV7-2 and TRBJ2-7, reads GAGVSQSPSNKVTEKGKDVELRCDPISGHTALYWYRQSLGQGLEFLIYFQGNSAPDKSGLPSDRFSAERTGGSVSTLTIQRTQQEDSAVYLCASSRGGIAPYEQYFGPGTRLTVT.

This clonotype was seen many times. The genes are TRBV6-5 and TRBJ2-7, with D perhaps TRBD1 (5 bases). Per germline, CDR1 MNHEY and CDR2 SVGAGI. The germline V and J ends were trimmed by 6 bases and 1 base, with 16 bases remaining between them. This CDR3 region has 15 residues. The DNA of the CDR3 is TGTGCCAGCAGGGACGGGCGTCAGGGATCCTACGAGCAGTACTTC. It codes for CASRDGRQGSYEQYF.

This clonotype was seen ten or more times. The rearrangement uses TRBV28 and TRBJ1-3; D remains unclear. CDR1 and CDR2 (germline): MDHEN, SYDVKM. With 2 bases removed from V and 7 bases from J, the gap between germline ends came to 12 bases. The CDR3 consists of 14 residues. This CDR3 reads CASSLLRTGNTIYF. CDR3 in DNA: TGTGCCAGCAGTTTACTAAGGACGGGGAACACCATATATTTT. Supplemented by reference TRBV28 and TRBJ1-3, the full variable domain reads DVKVTQSSRYLVKRTGEKVFLECVQDMDHENMFWYRQDPGLGLRLIYFSYDVKMKEKGDIPEGYSVSREKKERFSLILESASTNQTSMYLCASSLLRTGNTIYFGEGSWLTVV.

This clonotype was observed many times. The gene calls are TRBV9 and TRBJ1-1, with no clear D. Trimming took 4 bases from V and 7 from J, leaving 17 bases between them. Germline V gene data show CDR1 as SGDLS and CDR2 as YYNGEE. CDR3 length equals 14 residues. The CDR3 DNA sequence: TGTGCCAGCAGCCCGTTAAACCCGAAGGGTGAAGCTTTCTTT. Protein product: CASSPLNPKGEAFF.

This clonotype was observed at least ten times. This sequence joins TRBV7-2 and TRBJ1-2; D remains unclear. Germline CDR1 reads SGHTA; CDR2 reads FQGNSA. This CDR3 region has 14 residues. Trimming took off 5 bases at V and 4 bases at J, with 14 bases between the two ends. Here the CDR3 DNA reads TGTGCCAGCAGCCCCGGGAGCTCTGGCTATGGCTACACCTTC. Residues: CASSPGSSGYGYTF. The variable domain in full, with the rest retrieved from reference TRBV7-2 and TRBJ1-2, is GAGVSQSPSNKVTEKGKDVELRCDPISGHTALYWYRQSLGQGLEFLIYFQGNSAPDKSGLPSDRFSAERTGGSVSTLTIQRTQQEDSAVYLCASSPGSSGYGYTFGSGTRLTVV.

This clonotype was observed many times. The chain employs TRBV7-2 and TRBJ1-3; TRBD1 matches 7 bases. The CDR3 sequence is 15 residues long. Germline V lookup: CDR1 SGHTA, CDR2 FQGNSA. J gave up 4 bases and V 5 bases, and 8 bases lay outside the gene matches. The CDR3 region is CASSQRQGTGNTIYF. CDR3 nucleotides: TGTGCCAGCAGCCAAAGACAGGGCACCGGAAACACCATATATTTT.

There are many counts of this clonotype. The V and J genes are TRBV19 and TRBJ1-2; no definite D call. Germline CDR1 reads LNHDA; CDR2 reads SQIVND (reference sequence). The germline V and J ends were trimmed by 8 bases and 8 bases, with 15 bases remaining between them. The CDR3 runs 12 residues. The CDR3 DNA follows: TGTGCCAGTGGAAAGGATTTTGGCGGCTACACCTTC. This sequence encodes CASGKDFGGYTF.

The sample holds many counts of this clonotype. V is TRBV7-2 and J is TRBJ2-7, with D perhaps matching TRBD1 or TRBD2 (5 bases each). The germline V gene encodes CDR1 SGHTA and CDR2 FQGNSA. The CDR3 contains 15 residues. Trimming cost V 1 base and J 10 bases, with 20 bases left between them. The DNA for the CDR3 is TGTGCCAGCAGCTTAGAACGAGGGGACCAGAGGGGACAGTACTTC. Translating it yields CASSLERGDQRGQYF.

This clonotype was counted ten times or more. This chain's CDR3 is CASSLAGGTGGFGGYTF. The CDR3 DNA follows: TGTGCCAGCAGCTTAGCGGGGGGGACAGGGGGCTTTGGCGGCTACACCTTC. The chain carries TRBV7-2 and TRBJ1-2; TRBD1 matches 12 bases. The CDR3 consists of 17 residues. The ends lost 0 bases at V and 8 bases at J; junction bases unmatched: 10. Germline V gene lookup returns CDR1 SGHTA and CDR2 FQGNSA.

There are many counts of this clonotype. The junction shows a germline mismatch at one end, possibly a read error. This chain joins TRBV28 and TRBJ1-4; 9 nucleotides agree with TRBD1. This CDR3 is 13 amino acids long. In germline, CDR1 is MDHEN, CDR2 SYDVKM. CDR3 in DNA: TGTGCCAGCAGTCTTTGGAGGGACAGGGCGCTGGTTTTT. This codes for CASSLWRDRALVF.

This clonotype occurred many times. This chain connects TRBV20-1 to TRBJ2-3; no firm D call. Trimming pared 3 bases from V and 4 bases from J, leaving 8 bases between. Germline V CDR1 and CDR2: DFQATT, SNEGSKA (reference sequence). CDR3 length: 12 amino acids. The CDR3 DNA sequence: TGCAGTGCTAGGCAGTTTTCAGATACGCAGTATTTT. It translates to CSARQFSDTQYF.

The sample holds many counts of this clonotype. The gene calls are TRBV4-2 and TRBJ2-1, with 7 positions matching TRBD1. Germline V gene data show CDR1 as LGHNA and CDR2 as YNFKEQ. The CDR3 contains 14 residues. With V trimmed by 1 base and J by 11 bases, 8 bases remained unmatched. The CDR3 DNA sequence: TGTGCCAGCAGCCAAGTGGCCCTGGGACAGCAGCAGTTCTTC. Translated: CASSQVALGQQQFF.

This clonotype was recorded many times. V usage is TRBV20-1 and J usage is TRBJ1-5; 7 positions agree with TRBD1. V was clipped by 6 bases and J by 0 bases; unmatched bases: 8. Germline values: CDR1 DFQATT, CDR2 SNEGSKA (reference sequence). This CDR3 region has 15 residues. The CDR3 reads CSAADRVGSNQPQHF. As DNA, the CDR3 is TGCAGTGCAGCAGACAGGGTTGGTAGCAATCAGCCCCAGCATTTT.

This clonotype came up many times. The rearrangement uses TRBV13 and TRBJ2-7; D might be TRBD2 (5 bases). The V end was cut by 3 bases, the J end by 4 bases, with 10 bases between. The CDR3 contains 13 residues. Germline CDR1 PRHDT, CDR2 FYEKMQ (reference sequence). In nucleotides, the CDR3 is TGTGCCAGCAGCTTCCTTGAGGGATACGAGCAGTACTTC. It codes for CASSFLEGYEQYF.

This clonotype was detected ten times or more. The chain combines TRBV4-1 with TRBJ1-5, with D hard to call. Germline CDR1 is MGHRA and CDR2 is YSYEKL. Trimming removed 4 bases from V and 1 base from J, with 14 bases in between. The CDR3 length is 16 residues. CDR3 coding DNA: TGCGCCAGCAGCCTTTTGGGGAGAGCGAGCAATCAGCCCCAGCATTTT. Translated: CASSLLGRASNQPQHF.

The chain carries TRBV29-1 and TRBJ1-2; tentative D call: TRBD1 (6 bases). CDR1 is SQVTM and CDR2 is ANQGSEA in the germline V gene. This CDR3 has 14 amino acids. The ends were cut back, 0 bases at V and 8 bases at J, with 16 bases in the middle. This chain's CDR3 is CSVEDQGSRGGYTF. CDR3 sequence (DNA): TGCAGCGTTGAAGATCAGGGGAGCAGGGGCGGCTACACCTTC.

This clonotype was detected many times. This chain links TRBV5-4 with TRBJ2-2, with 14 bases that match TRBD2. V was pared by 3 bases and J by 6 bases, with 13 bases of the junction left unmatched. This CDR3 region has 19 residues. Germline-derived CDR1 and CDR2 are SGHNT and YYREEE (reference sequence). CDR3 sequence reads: CASSSRTSGGTKKPGELFF. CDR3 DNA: TGTGCCAGCAGCTCTAGGACTAGCGGGGGGACGAAAAAACCCGGGGAGCTGTTTTTT. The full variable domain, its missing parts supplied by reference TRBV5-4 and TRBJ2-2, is ETGVTQSPTHLIKTRGQQVTLRCSSQSGHNTVSWYQQALGQGPQFIFQYYREEENGRGNFPPRFSGLQFPNYSSELNVNALELDDSALYLCASSSRTSGGTKKPGELFFGEGSRLTVL.

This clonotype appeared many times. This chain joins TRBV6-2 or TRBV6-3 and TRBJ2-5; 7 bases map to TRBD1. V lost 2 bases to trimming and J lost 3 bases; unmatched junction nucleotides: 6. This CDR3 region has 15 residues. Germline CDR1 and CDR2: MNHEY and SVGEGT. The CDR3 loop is CASSYPRDREETQYF. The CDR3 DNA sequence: TGTGCCAGCAGTTACCCCCGGGACAGAGAAGAGACCCAGTACTTC.

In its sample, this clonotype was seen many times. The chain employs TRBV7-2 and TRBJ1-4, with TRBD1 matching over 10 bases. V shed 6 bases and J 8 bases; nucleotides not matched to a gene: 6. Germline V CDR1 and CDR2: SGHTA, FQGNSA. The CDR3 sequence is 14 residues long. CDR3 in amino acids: CASRRTGGSEKLFF. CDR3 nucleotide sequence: TGTGCCAGCAGGCGGACAGGGGGGAGCGAAAAACTGTTTTTT.

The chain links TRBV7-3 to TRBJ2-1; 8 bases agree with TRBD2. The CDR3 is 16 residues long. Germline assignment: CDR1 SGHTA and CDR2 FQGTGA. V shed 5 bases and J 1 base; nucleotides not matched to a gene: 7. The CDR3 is CASSPFGGASYNEQFF. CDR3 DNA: TGTGCCAGCAGCCCTTTCGGGGGGGCTTCCTACAATGAGCAGTTCTTC.

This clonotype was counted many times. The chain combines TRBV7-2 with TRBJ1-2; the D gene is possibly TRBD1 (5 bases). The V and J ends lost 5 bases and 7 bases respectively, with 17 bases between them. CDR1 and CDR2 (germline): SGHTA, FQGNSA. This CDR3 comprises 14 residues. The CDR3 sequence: CASSPVPGLGGYTF. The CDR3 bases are TGTGCCAGCAGCCCAGTCCCGGGACTAGGTGGCTACACCTTC.